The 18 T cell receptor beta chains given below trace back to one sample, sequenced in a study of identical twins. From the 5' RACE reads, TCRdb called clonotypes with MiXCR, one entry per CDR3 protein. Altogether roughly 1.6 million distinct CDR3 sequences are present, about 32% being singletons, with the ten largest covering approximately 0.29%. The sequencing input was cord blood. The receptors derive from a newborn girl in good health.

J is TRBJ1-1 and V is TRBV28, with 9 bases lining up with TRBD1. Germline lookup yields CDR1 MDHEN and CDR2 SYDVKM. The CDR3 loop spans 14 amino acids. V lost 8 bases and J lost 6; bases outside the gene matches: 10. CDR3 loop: CASGAGTGTPEAFF. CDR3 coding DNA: TGTGCCAGCGGCGCCGGGACAGGGACCCCTGAAGCTTTCTTT.

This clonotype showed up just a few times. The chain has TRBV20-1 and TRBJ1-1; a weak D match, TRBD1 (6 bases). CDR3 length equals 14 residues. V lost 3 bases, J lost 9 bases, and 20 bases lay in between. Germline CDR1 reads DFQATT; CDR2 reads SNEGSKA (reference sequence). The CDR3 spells CSASSSGDTVQAFF. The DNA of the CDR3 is TGCAGTGCTAGCTCTAGTGGGGACACGGTTCAAGCTTTCTTT.

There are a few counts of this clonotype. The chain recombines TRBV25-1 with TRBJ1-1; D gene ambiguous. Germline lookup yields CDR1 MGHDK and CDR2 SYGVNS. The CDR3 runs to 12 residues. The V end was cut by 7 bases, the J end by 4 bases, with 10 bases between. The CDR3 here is CASKAGSTEAFF. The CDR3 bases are TGTGCCAGCAAGGCGGGAAGCACTGAAGCTTTCTTT.

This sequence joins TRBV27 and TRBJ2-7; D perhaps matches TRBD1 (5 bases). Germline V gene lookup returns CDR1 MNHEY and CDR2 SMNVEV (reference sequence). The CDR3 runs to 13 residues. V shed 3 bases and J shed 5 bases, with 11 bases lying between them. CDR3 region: CASSLTVGDEQYF. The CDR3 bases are TGTGCCAGCAGTTTGACAGTGGGCGACGAGCAGTACTTC.

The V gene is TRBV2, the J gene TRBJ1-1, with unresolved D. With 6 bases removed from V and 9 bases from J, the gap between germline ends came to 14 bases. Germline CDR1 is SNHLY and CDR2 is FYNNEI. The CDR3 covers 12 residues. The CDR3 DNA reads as TGTGCCAGCAGATATGGGAGCAGCCAAGCTTTCTTT. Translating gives CASRYGSSQAFF.

The CDR3 sequence: CASGEGREQYF. CDR3 DNA sequence: TGTGCCAGCGGTGAGGGGCGCGAGCAGTACTTC. This rearrangement joins TRBV27 to TRBJ2-7, with D tentatively TRBD1 or TRBD2 (5 bases each). In germline, CDR1 is MNHEY, CDR2 SMNVEV (reference sequence). The CDR3 covers 11 residues. V lost 8 bases, J lost 6 bases, and 11 bases lay in between.

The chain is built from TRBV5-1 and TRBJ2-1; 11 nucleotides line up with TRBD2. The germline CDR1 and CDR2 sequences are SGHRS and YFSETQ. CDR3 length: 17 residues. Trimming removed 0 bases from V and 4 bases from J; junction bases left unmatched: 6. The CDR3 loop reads CASSLGNSGREYNEQFF. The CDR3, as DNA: TGCGCCAGCAGCTTGGGGAATAGCGGGAGGGAATACAATGAGCAGTTCTTC.

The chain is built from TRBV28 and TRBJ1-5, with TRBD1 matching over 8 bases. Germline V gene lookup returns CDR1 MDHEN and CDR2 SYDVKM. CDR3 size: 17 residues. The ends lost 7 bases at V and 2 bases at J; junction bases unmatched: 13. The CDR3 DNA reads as TGTGCCAGCAAGACAGGGGTTCTGCTGAGGGGCAATCAGCCCCAGCATTTT. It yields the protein CASKTGVLLRGNQPQHF.

Here the CDR3 reads CASSLGGAYTGELFF. The CDR3 DNA is TGTGCCAGCAGTTTAGGAGGGGCCTACACCGGGGAGCTGTTTTTT. V gene TRBV28 combines with J gene TRBJ2-2; D possibly corresponds to TRBD2 (6 bases). CDR1 is MDHEN and CDR2 is SYDVKM in the germline V gene. Trimming removed 2 bases at V and 3 bases at J, with 10 bases between. This CDR3 is built from 15 residues.

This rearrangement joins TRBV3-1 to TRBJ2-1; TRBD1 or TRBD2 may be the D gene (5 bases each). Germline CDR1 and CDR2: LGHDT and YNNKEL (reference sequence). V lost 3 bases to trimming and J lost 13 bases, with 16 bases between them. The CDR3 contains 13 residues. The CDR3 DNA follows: TGTGCCAGCAGCCAGAGGGGCCCAGAGACCCAGTTCTTC. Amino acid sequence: CASSQRGPETQFF.

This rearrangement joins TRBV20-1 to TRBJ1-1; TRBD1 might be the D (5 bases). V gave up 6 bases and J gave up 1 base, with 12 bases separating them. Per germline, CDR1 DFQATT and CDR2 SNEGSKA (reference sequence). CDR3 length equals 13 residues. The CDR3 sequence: CSASGAQNTEAFF. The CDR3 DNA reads TGCAGTGCCTCCGGGGCTCAGAACACTGAAGCTTTCTTT.

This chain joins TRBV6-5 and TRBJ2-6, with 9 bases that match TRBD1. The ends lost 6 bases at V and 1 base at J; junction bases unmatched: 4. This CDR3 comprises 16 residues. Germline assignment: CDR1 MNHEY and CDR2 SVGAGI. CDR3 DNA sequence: TGTGCCAGCAGGGACAGGGGAATTTCTGGGGCCAACGTCCTGACTTTC. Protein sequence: CASRDRGISGANVLTF.

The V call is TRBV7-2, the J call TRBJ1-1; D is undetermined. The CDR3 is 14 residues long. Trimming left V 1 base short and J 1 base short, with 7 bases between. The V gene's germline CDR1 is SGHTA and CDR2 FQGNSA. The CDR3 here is CASSLVSKNTEAFF. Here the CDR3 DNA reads TGTGCCAGCAGCTTAGTGTCCAAGAACACTGAAGCTTTCTTT.

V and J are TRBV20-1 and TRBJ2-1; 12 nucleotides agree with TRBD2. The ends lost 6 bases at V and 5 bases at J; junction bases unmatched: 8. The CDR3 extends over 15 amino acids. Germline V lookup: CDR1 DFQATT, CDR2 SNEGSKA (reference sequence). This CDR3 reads CSAIGLAGFNNEQFF. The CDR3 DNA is TGCAGTGCAATAGGACTAGCGGGGTTTAACAATGAGCAGTTCTTC.

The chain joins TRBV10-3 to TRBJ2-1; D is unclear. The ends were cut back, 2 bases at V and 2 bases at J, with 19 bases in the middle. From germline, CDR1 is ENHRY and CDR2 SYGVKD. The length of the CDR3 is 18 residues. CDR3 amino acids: CAISEDPTESSTYNEQFF. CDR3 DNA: TGTGCCATCAGTGAGGATCCGACGGAATCATCTACCTACAATGAGCAGTTCTTC.

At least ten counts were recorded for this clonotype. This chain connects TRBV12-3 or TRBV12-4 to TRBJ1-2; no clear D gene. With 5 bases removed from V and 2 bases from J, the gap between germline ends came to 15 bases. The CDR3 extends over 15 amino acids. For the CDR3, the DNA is TGTGCCAGCAGTCCCTACTGGCAGTCCAACTATGGCTACACCTTC. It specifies CASSPYWQSNYGYTF.

The CDR3 loop is CASSFAGTETDTQYF. The CDR3 nucleotides are TGTGCCAGCAGCTTCGCCGGGACAGAGACAGATACGCAGTATTTT. The V call is TRBV7-9, the J call TRBJ2-3, with TRBD1 matching 7 bases. This CDR3 spans 15 amino acids. From germline, CDR1 is SEHNR and CDR2 FQNEAQ (reference sequence). The V and J ends lost 3 bases and 3 bases, in that order; junction bases with no gene match: 6.

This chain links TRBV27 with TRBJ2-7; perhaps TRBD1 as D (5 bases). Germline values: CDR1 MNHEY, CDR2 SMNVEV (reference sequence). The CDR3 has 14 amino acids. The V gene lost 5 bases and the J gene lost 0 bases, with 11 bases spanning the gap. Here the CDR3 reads CASSVFTGSYEQYF. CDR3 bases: TGTGCCAGCAGTGTATTTACAGGCTCCTACGAGCAGTACTTC.